This record concerns one T cell receptor beta chain sequence. The sample belongs to a study of blood T cell repertoires in COVID-19. Study in general: Sites across the United States, Italy and Spain contributed samples from acute and convalescent COVID-19. The analysed material was cDNA or gDNA that came from T cells, B-cell-depleted T cells, or PBMCs.

Seattle enrolled patients during active infection and tracked them longitudinally. Per the original methods: Reference gene primers were amplified, and this amplification served to estimate nucleated cell counts. Sequenced by immunoSEQ multiplex PCR; TCRdb stores in-frame clones only, minus some. V and J calls and clone size come straight from that table; D and trimming were deduced from the DNA. Of around 400,000 clones in the sample, around 87% were seen once. There are 13 residues in the CDR3. Germline-derived CDR1 and CDR2 are SGHRS and YFSETQ. Trimming left V 4 bases short and J 2 bases short, with 8 bases between.

J is TRBJ2-3 and V is TRBV5-1; D uncertain. The source of this sequence is a woman in her sixties or seventies with COVID-19, enrolled during active disease. The sequenced sample consisted of peripheral blood. This CDR3 reads CASSDGATDTQYF. As DNA, the CDR3 is TGCGCCAGCAGCGACGGAGCCACAGATACGCAGTATTTT. Combining the CDR3 with reference TRBV5-1 and TRBJ2-3 gives the whole variable domain KAGVTQTPRYLIKTRGQQVTLSCSPISGHRSVSWYQQTPGQGLQFLFEYFSETQRNKGNFPGRFSGRQFSNSRSEMNVSTLELGDSALYLCASSDGATDTQYFGPGTRLTVL.